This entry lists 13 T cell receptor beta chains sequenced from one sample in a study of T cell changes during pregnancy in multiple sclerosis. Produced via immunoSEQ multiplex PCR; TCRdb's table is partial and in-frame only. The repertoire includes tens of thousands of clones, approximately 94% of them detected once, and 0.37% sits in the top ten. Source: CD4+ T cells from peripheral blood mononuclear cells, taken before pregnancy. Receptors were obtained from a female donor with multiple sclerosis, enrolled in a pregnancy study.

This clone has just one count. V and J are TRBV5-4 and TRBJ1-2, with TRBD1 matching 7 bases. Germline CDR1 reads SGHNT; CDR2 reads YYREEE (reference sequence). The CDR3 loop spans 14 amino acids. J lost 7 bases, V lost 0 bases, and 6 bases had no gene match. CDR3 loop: CASSLDRGARGYTF. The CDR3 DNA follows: TGTGCCAGCAGCTTGGACAGGGGCGCCCGTGGCTACACCTTC.

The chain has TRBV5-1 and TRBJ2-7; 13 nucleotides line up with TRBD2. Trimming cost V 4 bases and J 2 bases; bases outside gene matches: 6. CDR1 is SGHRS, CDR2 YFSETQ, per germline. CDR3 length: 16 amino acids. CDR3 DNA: TGCGCCAGCAGCCGGACTAGCGGGAGTCTCACCTACGAGCAGTACTTC. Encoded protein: CASSRTSGSLTYEQYF.

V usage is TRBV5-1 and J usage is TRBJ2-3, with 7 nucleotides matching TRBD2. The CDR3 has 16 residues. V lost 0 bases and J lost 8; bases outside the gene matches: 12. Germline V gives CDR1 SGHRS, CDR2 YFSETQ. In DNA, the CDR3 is TGCGCCAGCAGCTTGGGACAGACTAGCAGAAGTGGTACGCAGTATTTT. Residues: CASSLGQTSRSGTQYF. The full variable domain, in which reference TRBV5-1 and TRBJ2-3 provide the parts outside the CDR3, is KAGVTQTPRYLIKTRGQQVTLSCSPISGHRSVSWYQQTPGQGLQFLFEYFSETQRNKGNFPGRFSGRQFSNSRSEMNVSTLELGDSALYLCASSLGQTSRSGTQYFGPGTRLTVL.

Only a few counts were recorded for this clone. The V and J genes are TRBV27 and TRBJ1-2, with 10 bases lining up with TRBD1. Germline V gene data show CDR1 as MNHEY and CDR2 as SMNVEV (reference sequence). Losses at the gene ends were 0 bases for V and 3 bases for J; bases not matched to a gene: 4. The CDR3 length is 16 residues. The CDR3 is CASSLSGTGVDYGYTF. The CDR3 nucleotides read TGTGCCAGCAGTTTATCCGGGACAGGGGTGGACTATGGCTACACCTTC.

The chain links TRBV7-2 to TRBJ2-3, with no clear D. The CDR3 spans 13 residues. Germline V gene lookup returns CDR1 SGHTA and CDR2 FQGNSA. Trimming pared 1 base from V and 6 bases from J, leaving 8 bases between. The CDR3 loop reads CASSLGAPDTQYF. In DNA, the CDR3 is TGTGCCAGCAGCTTAGGAGCACCGGATACGCAGTATTTT.

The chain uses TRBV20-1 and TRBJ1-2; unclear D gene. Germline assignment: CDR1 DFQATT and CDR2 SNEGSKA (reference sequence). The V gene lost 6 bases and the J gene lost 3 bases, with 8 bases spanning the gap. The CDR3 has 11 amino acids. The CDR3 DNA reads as TGCAGTGCCACTCTCGACTATGGCTACACCTTC. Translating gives CSATLDYGYTF.

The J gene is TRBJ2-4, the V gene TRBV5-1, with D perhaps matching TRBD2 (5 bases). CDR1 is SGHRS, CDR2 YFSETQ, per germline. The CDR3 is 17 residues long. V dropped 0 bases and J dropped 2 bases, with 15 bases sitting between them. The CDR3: CASSLDGIRDTKNIQYF. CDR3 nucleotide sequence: TGCGCCAGCAGCTTGGACGGGATCCGAGATACCAAAAACATTCAGTACTTC.

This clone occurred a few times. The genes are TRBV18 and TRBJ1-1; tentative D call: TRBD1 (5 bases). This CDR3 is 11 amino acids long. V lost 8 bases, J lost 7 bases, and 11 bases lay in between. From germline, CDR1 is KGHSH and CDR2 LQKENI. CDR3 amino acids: CASRERGEAFF. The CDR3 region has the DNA TGTGCCAGCCGAGAAAGGGGTGAAGCTTTCTTT.

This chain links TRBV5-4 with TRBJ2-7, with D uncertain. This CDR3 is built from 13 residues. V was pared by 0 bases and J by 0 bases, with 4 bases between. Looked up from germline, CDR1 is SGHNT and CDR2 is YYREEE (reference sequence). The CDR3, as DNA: TGTGCCAGCAGCTTGGCTCCCTCCTACGAGCAGTACTTC. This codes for CASSLAPSYEQYF.

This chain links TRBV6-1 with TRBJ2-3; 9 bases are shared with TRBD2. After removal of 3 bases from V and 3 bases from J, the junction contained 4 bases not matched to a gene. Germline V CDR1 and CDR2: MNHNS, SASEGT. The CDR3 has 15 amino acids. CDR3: CASSDAGGGTDTQYF. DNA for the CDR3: TGTGCCAGCAGTGACGCGGGAGGGGGGACAGATACGCAGTATTTT.

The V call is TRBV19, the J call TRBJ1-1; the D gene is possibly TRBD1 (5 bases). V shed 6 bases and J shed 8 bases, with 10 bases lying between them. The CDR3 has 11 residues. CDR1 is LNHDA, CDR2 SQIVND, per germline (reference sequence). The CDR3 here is CASRTKGEAFF. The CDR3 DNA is TGTGCCAGTAGAACTAAGGGGGAAGCTTTCTTT.

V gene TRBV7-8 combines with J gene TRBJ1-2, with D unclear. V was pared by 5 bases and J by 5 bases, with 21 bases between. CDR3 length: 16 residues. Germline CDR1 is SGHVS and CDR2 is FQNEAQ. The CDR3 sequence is CASSLTSVRSNYGYTF. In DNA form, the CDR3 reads TGTGCCAGCAGCCTAACGTCTGTACGTTCCAATTATGGCTACACCTTC.

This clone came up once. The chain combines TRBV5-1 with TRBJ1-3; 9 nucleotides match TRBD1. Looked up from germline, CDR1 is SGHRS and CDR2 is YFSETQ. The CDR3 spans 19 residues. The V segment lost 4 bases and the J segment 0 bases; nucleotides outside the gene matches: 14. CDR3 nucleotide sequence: TGCGCCAGCAGCAGGACCGGGACAGGGCCAGGCTTCTCTGGAAACACCATATATTTT. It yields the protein CASSRTGTGPGFSGNTIYF.